Following are 3 T cell receptor beta chains from one sample sequenced in a study of T cells in Graves' hyperthyroidism and ophthalmopathy. Researchers took RNA transcripts and amplified the TCR beta CDR3 regions from them. With the HTBI primer set, the TCR CDR3 went through a first round of RT-PCR. Using its own MiXCR run on the multiplex PCR reads, TCRdb lists one record per CDR3 protein. The data show roughly 720,000 distinct CDR3 sequences, 17% seen once. Sequencing used blood. The source of these receptors is a man aged 50 to 60 with Graves' hyperthyroidism.

The table lists this clonotype with many counts. The CDR3 DNA reads TGTGCCAGCAGCGTAGACCATAACTATGGCTACACCTTC. Translated: CASSVDHNYGYTF. The chain is built from TRBV9 and TRBJ1-2; no definite D call. The CDR3 is 13 amino acids. V was trimmed by 0 bases and J by 1 base, leaving 4 bases between them. CDR1 is SGDLS and CDR2 is YYNGEE in the germline V gene.

The CDR3 region is CASEGGGPNEQYF. In nucleotides, the CDR3 is TGTGCCTCCGAAGGGGGCGGTCCCAACGAGCAGTACTTC. The chain has TRBV2 and TRBJ2-7; 7 bases line up with TRBD1. Germline V gives CDR1 SNHLY, CDR2 FYNNEI. The CDR3 consists of 13 residues. The V and J ends lost 11 bases and 5 bases, in that order; junction bases with no gene match: 12. Full variable domain (rest looked up from reference TRBV2 and TRBJ2-7): EPEVTQTPSHQVTQMGQEVILRCVPISNHLYFYWYRQILGQKVEFLVSFYNNEISEKSEIFDDQFSVERPDGSNFTLKIRSTKLEDSAMYFCASEGGGPNEQYFGPGTRLTVT.

Of note for this clonotype: One junction end does not reproduce the germline sequence, and a read error may be involved. The V call is TRBV10-3, the J call TRBJ2-3, with 7 positions matching TRBD2. Germline V gene sequence: CDR1 ENHRY, CDR2 SYGVKD. The CDR3 extends over 18 amino acids. CDR3 DNA sequence: TGTGCCATCAGTGACTCCAGCGGGAAAGGGTCTAGCACAGATACGCAATATTTT. Translation gives CAISDSSGKGSSTDTQYF.